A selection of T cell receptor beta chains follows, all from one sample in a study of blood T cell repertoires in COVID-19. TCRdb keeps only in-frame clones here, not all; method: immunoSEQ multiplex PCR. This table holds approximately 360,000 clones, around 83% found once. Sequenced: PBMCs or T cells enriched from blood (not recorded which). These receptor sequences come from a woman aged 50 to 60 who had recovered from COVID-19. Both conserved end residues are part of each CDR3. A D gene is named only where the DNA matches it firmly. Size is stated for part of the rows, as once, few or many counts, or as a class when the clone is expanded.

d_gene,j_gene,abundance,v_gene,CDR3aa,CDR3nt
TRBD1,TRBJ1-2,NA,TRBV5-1,CASSFSLPGQGASYGYTF,TGCGCCAGCAGCTTTTCGCTTCCGGGACAGGGGGCAAGCTATGGCTACACCTTC
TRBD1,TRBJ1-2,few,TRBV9,CASSSPGTGVWGYTF,TGTGCCAGCAGCTCCCCCGGGACAGGCGTGTGGGGCTACACCTTC
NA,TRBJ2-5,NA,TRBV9,CASSVVGGLETQYF,TGTGCCAGCAGCGTAGTTGGTGGGCTGGAGACCCAGTACTTC
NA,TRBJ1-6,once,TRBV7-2,CASSPDPIQWAGKMTPLHF,TGTGCCAGCAGCCCCGACCCAATTCAATGGGCGGGGAAGATGACACCCCTCCACTTT
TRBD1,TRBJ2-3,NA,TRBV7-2,CASSLEGGPDTQYF,TGTGCCAGCAGCTTAGAAGGGGGCCCAGATACGCAGTATTTT
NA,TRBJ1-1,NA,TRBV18,CASSPRGVAGGVEAFF,TGTGCCAGCTCACCACGGGGTGTAGCTGGGGGCGTTGAAGCTTTCTTT
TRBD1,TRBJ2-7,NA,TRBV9,CASSPLGTGTTYEQYF,TGTGCCAGCAGCCCCCTAGGGACAGGGACCACCTACGAGCAGTACTTC
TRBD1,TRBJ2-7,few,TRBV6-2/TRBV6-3,CASSYPGYRDRPSSYEQYF,TGTGCCAGCAGTTACCCCGGGTACCGGGACAGGCCTTCCTCCTACGAGCAGTACTTC
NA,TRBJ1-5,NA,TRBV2,CASSVVEGQPQHF,TGTGCCAGCAGTGTCGTGGAGGGTCAGCCCCAGCATTTT
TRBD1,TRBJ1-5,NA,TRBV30,CAWSDRQGAQPQHF,TGTGCCTGGAGCGACCGACAGGGGGCTCAGCCCCAGCATTTT
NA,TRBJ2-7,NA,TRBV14,CASSHQKTYEQYF,TGTGCCAGCAGCCATCAAAAAACCTACGAGCAGTACTTC
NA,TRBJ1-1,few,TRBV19,CASSNRALTAFF,TGTGCCAGTAGTAACAGGGCTCTTACGGCTTTCTTT
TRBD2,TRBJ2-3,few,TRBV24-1,CATSDAREVADTQYF,TGTGCCACCAGTGACGCGCGGGAGGTTGCAGATACGCAGTATTTT
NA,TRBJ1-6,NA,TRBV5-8,CASSLDRLGGVNSPLHF,TGTGCCAGCAGCTTGGATCGTTTAGGGGGGGTCAATTCACCCCTCCACTTT
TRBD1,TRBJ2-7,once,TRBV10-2,CASSLGQGHNEQYF,TGCGCCAGCAGTCTGGGACAGGGCCATAACGAGCAGTACTTC
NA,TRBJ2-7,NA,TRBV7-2,CASSLSPGFEQYF,TGTGCCAGCAGCTTATCTCCCGGGTTCGAGCAGTACTTC
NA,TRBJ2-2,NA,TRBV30,CAWSVLGGSPNTGELFF,TGTGCCTGGAGTGTACTAGGCGGGTCTCCGAACACCGGGGAGCTGTTTTTT
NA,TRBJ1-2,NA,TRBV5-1,CASSKDRAGYTF,TGCGCCAGCAGCAAGGACAGAGCCGGCTACACCTTC
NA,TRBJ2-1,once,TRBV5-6,CASSLVARRGYNEQFF,TGTGCCAGCAGCTTGGTCGCGCGCCGAGGCTACAATGAGCAGTTCTTC
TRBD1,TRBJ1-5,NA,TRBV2,CASRGQGNQPQHF,TGTGCCAGCAGGGGACAGGGAAATCAGCCCCAGCATTTT
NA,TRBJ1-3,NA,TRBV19,CASSIDSALSGNTIYF,TGTGCCAGTAGTATTGACAGCGCGCTCTCTGGAAACACCATATATTTT
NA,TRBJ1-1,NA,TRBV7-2,CASSLGGLDTEAFF,TGTGCCAGCAGCTTAGGGGGGCTGGACACTGAAGCTTTCTTT
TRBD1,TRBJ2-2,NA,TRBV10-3,CAINEYRGSTGELFF,TGTGCCATCAACGAGTACAGGGGTTCTACCGGGGAGCTGTTTTTT
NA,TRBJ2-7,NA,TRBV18,CASSPTQGYEQYF,TGTGCCAGCTCACCGACCCAGGGGTACGAGCAGTACTTC
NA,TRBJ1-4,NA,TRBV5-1,CASSLEMLREEEKLFF,TGCGCCAGCAGCCTGGAAATGCTCCGCGAGGAGGAAAAACTGTTTTTT
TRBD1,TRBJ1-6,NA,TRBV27,CASRPGGSYNSPLHF,TGTGCCAGCAGGCCAGGGGGATCGTATAATTCACCCCTCCACTTT
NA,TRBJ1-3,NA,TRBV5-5,CASSLDSRATGNTIYF,TGTGCCAGCAGCTTGGATAGCAGGGCGACTGGAAACACCATATATTTT
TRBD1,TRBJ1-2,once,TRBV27,CASSPAPSTGGLYTF,TGTGCCAGCAGTCCCGCCCCATCGACAGGGGGCTTGTACACCTTC
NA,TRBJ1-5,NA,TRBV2,CASTRGGGNQPQHF,TGTGCCAGCACCAGGGGAGGGGGAAATCAGCCCCAGCATTTT
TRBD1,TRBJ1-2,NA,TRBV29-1,CSVVGGWDGYTF,TGCAGCGTCGTAGGGGGCTGGGATGGCTACACCTTC
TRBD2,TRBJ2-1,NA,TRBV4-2,CASSQVLTSGGTRYNEQFF,TGTGCCAGCAGCCAAGTCCTCACTAGCGGGGGGACAAGGTACAATGAGCAGTTCTTC
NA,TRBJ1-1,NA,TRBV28,CASSLSAGTNTEAFF,TGTGCCAGCAGTTTATCGGCGGGAACAAACACTGAAGCTTTCTTT
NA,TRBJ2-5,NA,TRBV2,CASRRGETQYF,TGTGCCAGCAGGAGGGGGGAGACCCAGTACTTC